The present entry profiles one T cell receptor (beta chain) with its context. Antigen unknown. Trimming took 4 bases from V and 3 from J; bases not matched to a gene: 0. Per germline, CDR1 MNHEY and CDR2 SVGAGI. CDR3 length: 14 residues. The data derive from a study of beta chain features in type 1 diabetes. The study's findings and limits: When Type 1 diabetes patients were examined, their TCRB CDR3s proved moderately but significantly shorter in all four CD4+ subsets.

Expressed TCRB transcripts were sequenced after all isolated RNA was converted to cDNA. The data were produced by immunoSEQ multiplex PCR, yet TCRdb's version contains in-frame clones alone and is incomplete. The data hold 600,000 or so clones, with over 12% observed a single time. The sequencing input was naive CD4+ T cells from blood. This rearrangement joins TRBV6-5 to TRBJ1-4; 9 bases are shared with TRBD1. This receptor was obtained from a man between 18 and 35 years old with type 1 diabetes. This CDR3 reads CASSWTGANEKLFF. CDR3 nucleotide sequence: TGTGCCAGCAGTTGGACAGGGGCTAATGAAAAACTGTTTTTT.